Shown below are 16 T cell receptor beta chains from a single sample sequenced in a study of blood T cell repertoires in COVID-19. Repertoires were generated with immunoSEQ multiplex PCR, while TCRdb's copy carries only in-frame clones and drops some. Of around 250,000 clones listed, around 88% were seen once; the top ten hold approximately 4.1%. Sequenced material: PBMCs or T cells enriched from blood (not recorded which). The receptors were sampled from a woman younger than 45 who had recovered from COVID-19.

V is TRBV29-1 and J is TRBJ2-7; 9 nucleotides agree with TRBD2. The CDR3 runs 14 residues. Germline trimming cut 4 bases from V and 1 base from J; bases unmatched to any gene: 5. The V gene's germline CDR1 is SQVTM and CDR2 ANQGSEA. CDR3: CSVVGGRGSYEQYF. Here the CDR3 DNA reads TGCAGCGTTGTGGGCGGGAGGGGGTCCTACGAGCAGTACTTC.

The V and J genes are TRBV28 and TRBJ1-1; perhaps TRBD1 as D (5 bases). This CDR3 contains 12 residues. Germline-derived CDR1 and CDR2 are MDHEN and SYDVKM. V lost 3 bases to trimming and J lost 10 bases, with 12 bases between them. For the CDR3, the DNA is TGTGCCAGCAGTTTCAGTCGGGGGGGAGCTTTCTTT. Amino acids: CASSFSRGGAFF.

Written as DNA, the CDR3 is TGTGCCCAGTCCCGGGGATATGGCTACACCTTC. Translated: CAQSRGYGYTF. The chain has TRBV30 and TRBJ1-2; D gene uncertain. Trimming left V 8 bases short and J 5 bases short, with 12 bases between. There are 11 residues in the CDR3. Germline V gene sequence: CDR1 GTSNPN, CDR2 SVGIG (reference sequence).

This clone was seen a single time. This chain joins TRBV15 and TRBJ1-1; a possible D gene is TRBD1 (6 bases). Trimming shortened V by 5 bases and J by 4 bases, and 17 bases separated the two germline ends. The germline CDR1 and CDR2 sequences are LNHNV and YYDKDF (reference sequence). This CDR3 region has 15 residues. The chain's CDR3 is CATSAGTPGGTEAFF. As DNA, the CDR3 is TGTGCCACCAGCGCCGGGACACCTGGAGGCACTGAAGCTTTCTTT.

This sequence joins TRBV19 and TRBJ2-7; TRBD1 agrees at 7 bases. The germline gives CDR1 LNHDA, CDR2 SQIVND (reference sequence). The ends lost 5 bases at V and 4 bases at J; junction bases unmatched: 5. This CDR3 contains 13 residues. The CDR3, as DNA: TGTGCCAGTAGTGCGACAGGGCCATACGAGCAGTACTTC. Encoded protein: CASSATGPYEQYF.

The rearrangement links TRBV7-9 to TRBJ1-2, with 7 bases matching TRBD1. The V gene end was trimmed by 5 bases and the J gene end by 1 base; junction bases not matched to a gene: 7. The CDR3 runs to 15 residues. Germline V CDR1 and CDR2: SEHNR, FQNEAQ (reference sequence). Here the CDR3 DNA reads TGTGCCAGCAGCCCAGACAGGGTGGTTAACTATGGCTACACCTTC. Translated: CASSPDRVVNYGYTF.

The gene calls are TRBV19 and TRBJ1-1, with D perhaps matching TRBD1 (6 bases). V lost 9 bases, J lost 0 bases, and 20 bases lay in between. The CDR3 has 16 amino acids. Germline CDR1 LNHDA, CDR2 SQIVND (reference sequence). The CDR3 DNA reads as TGTGCCAGCCGATCAGGGGCTGGTAGGATGAACACTGAAGCTTTCTTT. As protein: CASRSGAGRMNTEAFF.

The V gene is TRBV2, the J gene TRBJ2-7; 10 bases align to TRBD2. V trimming: 3 bases; J trimming: 6 bases; junction bases outside the gene matches: 8. Germline CDR1 SNHLY, CDR2 FYNNEI. This CDR3 spans 15 amino acids. This CDR3 reads CASSELAGELAEQYF. DNA of the CDR3: TGTGCCAGCAGTGAGCTAGCGGGAGAATTAGCCGAGCAGTACTTC.

The gene calls are TRBV28 and TRBJ2-1, with a tentative D call TRBD2 (6 bases). Germline CDR1 MDHEN, CDR2 SYDVKM. The germline V and J ends were trimmed by 6 bases and 9 bases, with 12 bases remaining between them. The CDR3 has 12 amino acids. The CDR3 spells CASSSTAGEQFF. The CDR3 nucleotides are TGTGCCAGCAGCTCTACAGCGGGTGAGCAGTTCTTC.

The rearrangement links TRBV28 to TRBJ1-2, with D perhaps TRBD1 (6 bases). V lost 11 bases and J 4 bases, leaving 20 bases between the germline ends. The CDR3 covers 14 residues. Germline loops: CDR1 MDHEN, CDR2 SYDVKM. CDR3 sequence reads: CARGGAGGTYGYTF. CDR3 DNA sequence: TGTGCCCGCGGGGGGGCCGGGGGGACCTATGGCTACACCTTC.

This chain links TRBV7-9 with TRBJ2-7; D unclear. The CDR3 loop spans 12 amino acids. CDR1 is SEHNR and CDR2 is FQNEAQ in the germline V gene (reference sequence). V was shortened by 5 bases and J by 4 bases, with 9 bases between the two germline ends. CDR3 region: CASSHRAYEQYF. In nucleotides, the CDR3 is TGTGCCAGCAGCCACAGAGCATACGAGCAGTACTTC.

The chain couples TRBV7-8 to TRBJ2-7; 8 bases align to TRBD1. Unmatched junction bases numbered 3, after V lost 5 bases and J lost 6 bases. This CDR3 has 12 residues. CDR1 is SGHVS and CDR2 is FQNEAQ in the germline V gene. This CDR3 is CASSLQGVEQYF. For the CDR3, the DNA is TGTGCCAGCAGCCTACAGGGGGTCGAGCAGTACTTC.

The chain has TRBV27 and TRBJ2-7, with 9 bases matching TRBD2. The V gene end was trimmed by 5 bases and the J gene end by 11 bases; junction bases not matched to a gene: 13. The CDR3 contains 14 residues. Germline V lookup: CDR1 MNHEY, CDR2 SMNVEV (reference sequence). The DNA of the CDR3 is TGTGCCAGCAGTCCACCGGGACTAGCTGGAGTAAAGTACTTC. Translated, it gives CASSPPGLAGVKYF.

The chain recombines TRBV13 with TRBJ2-7, with D possibly matching TRBD2 (6 bases). The CDR3 loop spans 13 amino acids. V lost 5 bases, J lost 6 bases, and 14 bases lay in between. Germline CDR1 reads PRHDT; CDR2 reads FYEKMQ (reference sequence). As DNA, the CDR3 is TGTGCCAGCAGCCGAGCCCAGGGAGGCGAGCAGTACTTC. This encodes CASSRAQGGEQYF. The full variable domain, its missing parts supplied by reference TRBV13 and TRBJ2-7, is AAGVIQSPRHLIKEKRETATLKCYPIPRHDTVYWYQQGPGQDPQFLISFYEKMQSDKGSIPDRFSAQQFSDYHSELNMSSLELGDSALYFCASSRAQGGEQYFGPGTRLTVT.

This chain joins TRBV5-8 and TRBJ2-1; a weak D match, TRBD1 (6 bases). The germline V and J ends were trimmed by 4 bases and 0 bases, with 11 bases remaining between them. Germline assignment: CDR1 SGHTS and CDR2 YDEGEE. This CDR3 is built from 15 residues. This chain's CDR3 is CASSLQGSSYNEQFF. CDR3 coding DNA: TGTGCCAGCAGCCTGCAGGGGAGCTCCTACAATGAGCAGTTCTTC.

The V and J genes are TRBV11-3 and TRBJ2-1, with D unclear. From germline, CDR1 is SGHNT and CDR2 YENEEA. The CDR3 length is 14 residues. Deletions cut 5 bases from V and 1 base from J, with 9 bases between. CDR3 nucleotides: TGTGCCAGCAGCCGAGGAACTTCCTACAATGAGCAGTTCTTC. Amino acids: CASSRGTSYNEQFF.